One sample yielded the 16 T cell receptor beta chains listed below, sequenced in a study of shared clonotypes between healthy human individuals. Produced via immunoSEQ multiplex PCR; TCRdb's table is partial and in-frame only. The table shows roughly 2.6 million clones, with approximately 92% occurring only once. Sequenced: naive CD4+ T cells sorted from blood. Specified subset: CD45RA+ positively selected. The receptors originated from a man aged 18 to 30 in good health.

This chain joins TRBV11-3 and TRBJ1-1; D is unclear. The CDR3 sequence is 15 residues long. Germline CDR1 and CDR2: SGHNT and YENEEA. Between the trimmed V and J ends, which lost 5 bases and 3 bases, there was a span of 16 bases. The DNA for the CDR3 is TGTGCCAGCAGCCCGGGTTTCGGGCGGGACACTGAAGCTTTCTTT. This codes for CASSPGFGRDTEAFF.

The chain employs TRBV18 and TRBJ1-2; D unresolved. The CDR3 is 12 amino acids. Deletions cut 2 bases from V and 3 bases from J, with 4 bases between. Per germline, CDR1 KGHSH and CDR2 LQKENI. Written as DNA, the CDR3 is TGTGCCAGCTCACCAGCTGACTATGGCTACACCTTC. It yields the protein CASSPADYGYTF.

The chain links TRBV6-1 to TRBJ1-1; maybe TRBD1 (6 bases). CDR3 length: 14 amino acids. V gave up 3 bases and J gave up 4 bases, with 12 bases separating them. Germline values: CDR1 MNHNS, CDR2 SASEGT. The chain's CDR3 is CASSDLWTATEAFF. In nucleotides, the CDR3 is TGTGCCAGCAGTGACCTTTGGACAGCCACTGAAGCTTTCTTT.

V gene TRBV6-5 combines with J gene TRBJ1-6, with unresolved D. Trimming took off 5 bases at V and 14 bases at J, with 16 bases between the two ends. The CDR3 runs 13 residues. Germline V gene data show CDR1 as MNHEY and CDR2 as SVGAGI. In nucleotides, the CDR3 is TGTGCCAGCAGTCCCTCCGGGCCCCAGGCCCTCCACTTT. Translated: CASSPSGPQALHF.

V gene TRBV2 combines with J gene TRBJ2-7; tentative D call: TRBD2 (6 bases). The CDR3 runs 14 residues. The V end was cut by 5 bases, the J end by 3 bases, with 14 bases between. CDR1 and CDR2 (germline): SNHLY, FYNNEI. CDR3 in DNA: TGTGCCAGCAGTACTCCGGGAGCCAACTACGAGCAGTACTTC. This codes for CASSTPGANYEQYF.

The chain joins TRBV4-1 to TRBJ2-7, with TRBD2 matching over 8 bases. Germline V lookup: CDR1 MGHRA, CDR2 YSYEKL. This CDR3 region has 20 residues. V shed 0 bases and J 3 bases; nucleotides not matched to a gene: 19. The CDR3 nucleotides are TGCGCCAGCAGCCAAGAAGGGGCGATTGGGCGGGAGGTCCGTTTCTACGAGCAGTACTTC. Encoded protein: CASSQEGAIGREVRFYEQYF.

This clone was recorded once. V is TRBV4-1 and J is TRBJ2-3, with D possibly being TRBD1 (5 bases). The CDR3 has 16 amino acids. Germline V gene data show CDR1 as MGHRA and CDR2 as YSYEKL. V was clipped by 1 base and J by 4 bases, with 15 bases between them. CDR3 nucleotide sequence: TGCGCCAGCAGCCAAGGTAGGGGCGGACCGCCAGATACGCAGTATTTT. Its protein product is CASSQGRGGPPDTQYF.

The chain employs TRBV4-3 and TRBJ1-2; 7 nucleotides match TRBD1. The CDR3 is 14 residues long. CDR1 LGHNA and CDR2 YSLEER come from the germline V gene. With V trimmed by 0 bases and J by 7 bases, 5 bases remained unmatched. CDR3: CASSQDGAGGGYTF. CDR3 sequence (DNA): TGCGCCAGCAGCCAAGATGGAGCAGGGGGTGGCTACACCTTC.

This sequence joins TRBV30 and TRBJ1-2; D not certain. CDR3 length: 15 residues. Trimming removed 6 bases at V and 0 bases at J, with 17 bases between. Germline V gives CDR1 GTSNPN, CDR2 SVGIG (reference sequence). The CDR3 loop is CACSELITANYGYTF. CDR3 DNA sequence: TGTGCCTGTTCAGAGTTAATTACGGCTAACTATGGCTACACCTTC.

The chain uses TRBV5-4 and TRBJ1-2; TRBD1 aligns across 8 bases. V lost 0 bases and J lost 3; bases outside the gene matches: 1. The CDR3 runs 14 residues. Germline values: CDR1 SGHNT, CDR2 YYREEE (reference sequence). The CDR3 sequence: CASSLVGQDYGYTF. The CDR3 bases are TGTGCCAGCAGCTTGGTGGGACAGGACTATGGCTACACCTTC.

This clone appeared a single time. V and J are TRBV7-9 and TRBJ2-7; 9 bases fit TRBD2. CDR3 length equals 13 residues. V trimming: 7 bases; J trimming: 2 bases; junction bases outside the gene matches: 3. CDR1 is SEHNR and CDR2 is FQNEAQ in the germline V gene (reference sequence). The CDR3 here is CASTSGNAYEQYF. CDR3 DNA sequence: TGTGCCAGCACTAGCGGGAACGCCTACGAGCAGTACTTC.

This sequence joins TRBV30 and TRBJ1-2; 7 nucleotides agree with TRBD1. Trimming cost V 4 bases and J 4 bases; bases outside gene matches: 12. The CDR3 loop spans 15 amino acids. Per germline, CDR1 GTSNPN and CDR2 SVGIG (reference sequence). CDR3 in amino acids: CAWTPRRDSSYGYTF. The CDR3 region has the DNA TGTGCCTGGACACCCCGCCGGGACAGCAGCTATGGCTACACCTTC.

The chain employs TRBV28 and TRBJ1-1; TRBD1 matches at 9 bases. This CDR3 has 15 amino acids. V shed 5 bases, J shed 1 base, and the junction held 5 bases outside the gene matches. Germline CDR1 reads MDHEN; CDR2 reads SYDVKM. The CDR3 loop reads CASSVPTGGNTEAFF. The DNA of the CDR3 is TGTGCCAGCAGTGTACCGACAGGGGGGAACACTGAAGCTTTCTTT.

The rearrangement joins TRBV29-1 to TRBJ1-2; 7 bases agree with TRBD1. The CDR3 length is 14 residues. CDR1 SQVTM and CDR2 ANQGSEA come from the germline V gene. V shed 7 bases, J shed 6 bases, and the junction held 14 bases outside the gene matches. The chain's CDR3 is CSARRAGGLDGYTF. CDR3 DNA sequence: TGCAGCGCCCGTCGGGCAGGGGGACTAGATGGCTACACCTTC.

The chain joins TRBV12-2 to TRBJ2-7; the table's D call, TRBD2, was not checked against the DNA. TRBV12-2 is a documented pseudogene. CDR3 size: 22 residues. The CDR3 DNA is TGTGCAAGTCGCTTAAGAACTGCCAGGACTAGCGGGAGGAAAGTTAGTTGGTACGAGCAGTACTTC. Protein sequence: CASRLRTARTSGRKVSWYEQYF.

This clone was recorded only once. The chain joins TRBV19 to TRBJ1-5; no firm D call. Germline V gives CDR1 LNHDA, CDR2 SQIVND (reference sequence). CDR3 length: 15 amino acids. V was trimmed by 1 base and J by 0 bases, leaving 7 bases between them. CDR3 region: CASSIGRPSNQPQHF. For the CDR3, the DNA is TGTGCCAGTAGTATAGGGAGGCCTAGCAATCAGCCCCAGCATTTT.